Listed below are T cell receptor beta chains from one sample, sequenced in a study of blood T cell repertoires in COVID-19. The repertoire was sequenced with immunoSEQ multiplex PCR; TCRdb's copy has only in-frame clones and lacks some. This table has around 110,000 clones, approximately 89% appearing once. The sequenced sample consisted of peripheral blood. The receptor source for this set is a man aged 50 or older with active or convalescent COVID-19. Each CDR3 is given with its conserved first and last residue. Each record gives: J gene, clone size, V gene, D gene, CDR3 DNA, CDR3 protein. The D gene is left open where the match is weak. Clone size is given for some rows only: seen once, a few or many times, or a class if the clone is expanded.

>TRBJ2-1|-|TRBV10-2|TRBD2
TGCGCCAGCAGTGATACTAGCGGGAGTCTTAAGAATGAGCAGTTCTTC
CASSDTSGSLKNEQFF
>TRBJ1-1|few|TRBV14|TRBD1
TGTGCCAGCAGCCGCGGACAGGACCCAACCCCGAACACTGAAGCTTTCTTT
CASSRGQDPTPNTEAFF
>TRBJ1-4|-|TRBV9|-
TGTGCCAGCAGCGTAGCGACACAACGGAATGAAAAACTGTTTTTT
CASSVATQRNEKLFF
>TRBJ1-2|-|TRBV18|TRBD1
TGTGCCAGCTCACCGGGACAGGGGGATGGCTACACCTTC
CASSPGQGDGYTF
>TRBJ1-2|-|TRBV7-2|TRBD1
TGTGCCAGCAGCTTAGAAGGGACAGTCTATGGCTACACCTTC
CASSLEGTVYGYTF
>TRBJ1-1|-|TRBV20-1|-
TGCAGTGCTAGTCGGGACTACTATGCTGAAGCTTTCTTT
CSASRDYYAEAFF
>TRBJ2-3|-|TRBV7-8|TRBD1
TGTGCCAGCAGCTTAGGTGGGACAGGGTGGGATACGCAGTATTTT
CASSLGGTGWDTQYF
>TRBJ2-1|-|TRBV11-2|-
TGTGCCAGCAGCTTAGTGTACGGGGGATGGAATGAGCAGTTCTTC
CASSLVYGGWNEQFF
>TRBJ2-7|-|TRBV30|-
TGTGCCAGCTTTGGGGGCTCAGAGGGGATTGTTTCGGGGGAGCAGTACTTC
CASFGGSEGIVSGEQYF
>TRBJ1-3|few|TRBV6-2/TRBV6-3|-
TGTGCCAGCAGTTTGACAGTCGAGGTCTCTGGAAACACCATATATTTT
CASSLTVEVSGNTIYF
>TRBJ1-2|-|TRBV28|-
TGTGCCAGTGCAACAGGCGGGGTTGGCTACACCTTC
CASATGGVGYTF
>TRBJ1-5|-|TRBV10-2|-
TGCGCCAGCAGCGGCAGGTGGCGAAATCAGCCCCAGCATTTT
CASSGRWRNQPQHF
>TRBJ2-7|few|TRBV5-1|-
TGCGCCAGCAGCTTCACTAGGGATTCCTACGAGCAGTACTTC
CASSFTRDSYEQYF
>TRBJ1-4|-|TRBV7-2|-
TGTGCCAGCAGCTTAGGTGGGCGCAGTGAAAAACTGTTTTTT
CASSLGGRSEKLFF
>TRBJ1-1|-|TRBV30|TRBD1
TGTGCCGGCAGGGGGCTCAGGTATGCTGAAGCTTTCTTT
CAGRGLRYAEAFF
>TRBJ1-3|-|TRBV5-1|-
TGCGCCAGCAGCTTTGGTAGCCAGAACTCTGGAAACACCATATATTTT
CASSFGSQNSGNTIYF
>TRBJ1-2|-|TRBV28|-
TGTGCCAGCAGTTTAGGGAGCGGGAACTATGGCTACACCTTC
CASSLGSGNYGYTF
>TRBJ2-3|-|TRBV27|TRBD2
TGTGCCAGCAGGAAACCTACTAGCGGGAAGGCAGATACGCAGTATTTT
CASRKPTSGKADTQYF
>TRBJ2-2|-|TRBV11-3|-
TGTGCCAGCAGTATAACCAGGGGGGAAACCGGGGAGCTGTTTTTT
CASSITRGETGELFF
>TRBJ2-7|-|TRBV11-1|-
TGTGCCAGCAGCTCGCCGGGATCGACCTACGAGCAGTACTTC
CASSSPGSTYEQYF
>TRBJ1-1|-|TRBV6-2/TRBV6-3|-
TGTGCCAGCAGTTCCCAACCCCCACCCCCGCGGGCTTTCTTT
CASSSQPPPPRAFF
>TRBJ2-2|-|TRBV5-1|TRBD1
TGCGCCAGCAGCTTGGCCAGTCGCGGGACAGGGGGCCGGACCGGGGAGCTGTTTTTT
CASSLASRGTGGRTGELFF
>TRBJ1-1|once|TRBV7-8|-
TGTGCCAGCAGCAATAAGGGGGGGCTTACCACTGAAGCTTTCTTT
CASSNKGGLTTEAFF
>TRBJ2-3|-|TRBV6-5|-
TGTGCCTCGTTTAGAGGAGATACGCAGTATTTT
CASFRGDTQYF
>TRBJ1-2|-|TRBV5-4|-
TGTGCCAGCAGCTCGGAGGGTGTGACTTATTATGGCTACACCTTC
CASSSEGVTYYGYTF
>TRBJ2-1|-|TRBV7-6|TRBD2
TGTGCCAGCAGCCTGGGGGGACTAGCGGGAGCGAATGAGCAGTTCTTC
CASSLGGLAGANEQFF
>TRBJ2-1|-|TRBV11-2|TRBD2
TGTGCCAGCAGCCGATTCGGGCTAGCGGGAAATGAGCAGTTCTTC
CASSRFGLAGNEQFF
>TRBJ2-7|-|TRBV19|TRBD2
TGTGCCAGTAGTATTAGCGCTAGCGGGTACTACGAGCAGTACTTC
CASSISASGYYEQYF
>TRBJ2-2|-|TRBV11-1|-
TGTGCCAGCAGCCCCTTTCGGGGAGACATTAACGGGGAGCTGTTTTTT
CASSPFRGDINGELFF
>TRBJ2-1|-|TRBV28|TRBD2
TGTGCCAGCAGTTTAGTACTAGCGGGAGTATATGAGCAGTTCTTC
CASSLVLAGVYEQFF
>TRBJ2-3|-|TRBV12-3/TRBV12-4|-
TGTGCCAGCAGTCTGGCGGGGACAGATACGCAGTATTTT
CASSLAGTDTQYF
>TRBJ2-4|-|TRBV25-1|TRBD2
TGTGCCACCCGCAGCGGGAGGGTGGTACTAGCCAAAAACATTCAGTACTTC
CATRSGRVVLAKNIQYF
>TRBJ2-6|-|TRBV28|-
TGTGCCAGCAGTTCGGGGGGGGCCAACGTCCTGACTTTC
CASSSGGANVLTF
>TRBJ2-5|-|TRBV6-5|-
TGTGCCAGCACCTCAGGGCACCAAGAGACCCAGTACTTC
CASTSGHQETQYF
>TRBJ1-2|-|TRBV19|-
TGTGCCAGTAGAAGGCCTGGGCAATACTATGGCTACACCTTC
CASRRPGQYYGYTF
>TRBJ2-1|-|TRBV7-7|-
TGTGCTAGCAGCTTAGCTGGGCAGGATGAGCAGTTCTTC
CASSLAGQDEQFF
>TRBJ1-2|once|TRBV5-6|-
TGTGCCAGCAGCTTGTGGTCTGGCGGCTACACCTTC
CASSLWSGGYTF
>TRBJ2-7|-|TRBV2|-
TGTGCCAGCAGTGGACTTAAAAGCTCCTACGAGCAGTACTTC
CASSGLKSSYEQYF
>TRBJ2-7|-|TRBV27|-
TGTGCCAGCAGTTACGCCCGGGACAAACCTTACGAGCAGTACTTC
CASSYARDKPYEQYF
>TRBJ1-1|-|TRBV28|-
TGTGCCAGCAGCGTTCTGAGCACTGAAGCTTTCTTT
CASSVLSTEAFF
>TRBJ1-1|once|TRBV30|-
TGTGCCTGGAGTGGGGGGCTTGGGACTGAAGCTTTCTTT
CAWSGGLGTEAFF
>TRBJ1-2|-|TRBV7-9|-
TGTGCCAGCAGCGACAGCCTTGAAGGCTACACCTTC
CASSDSLEGYTF
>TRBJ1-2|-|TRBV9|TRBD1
TGTGCCAGCAGCTCTCGGGAGGGGGCTCCAAACTATGGCTACACCTTC
CASSSREGAPNYGYTF
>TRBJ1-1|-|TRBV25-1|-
TGTGCCAGCAGGAGGGGGACCGAACGGAACACTGAAGCTTTCTTT
CASRRGTERNTEAFF
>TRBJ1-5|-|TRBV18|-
TGTGCCAGCTCACCCCCGGGGTACCACTTGTCCCAGCATTTT
CASSPPGYHLSQHF
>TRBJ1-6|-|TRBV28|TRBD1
TGTGCCAGCAGTCCGACAGGGGGCGTTAATTCACCCCTCCACTTT
CASSPTGGVNSPLHF
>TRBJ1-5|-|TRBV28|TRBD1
TGTGCCAGCAGTGGACAGGGTAGTGGCAATCAGCCCCAGCATTTT
CASSGQGSGNQPQHF
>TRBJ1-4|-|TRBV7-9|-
TGTGCCAGCAGCTTAGTCGAGGGAAAACTGTTTTTT
CASSLVEGKLFF
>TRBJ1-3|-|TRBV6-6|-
TGTGCCAGCAGTTACGGGAGCACCCACTCTGGAAACACCATATATTTT
CASSYGSTHSGNTIYF
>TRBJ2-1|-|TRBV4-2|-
TGTGCCAGCAGCCAAGATCGGGTGGGACATCCCCGACCTGAGCAGTTCTTC
CASSQDRVGHPRPEQFF
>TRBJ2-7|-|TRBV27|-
TGTGCCAGCAGTCCCTCCGGGGGGCACTACGAGCAGTACTTC
CASSPSGGHYEQYF
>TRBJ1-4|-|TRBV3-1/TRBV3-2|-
TGTGCCAGCAGCCAAGGGTCAGGGGATGAAAAACTGTTTTTT
CASSQGSGDEKLFF
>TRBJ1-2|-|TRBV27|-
TGTGCCAGCAGTTTAGGTCCAGGGCCAAACTATGGCTACACCTTC
CASSLGPGPNYGYTF
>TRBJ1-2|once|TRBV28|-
TGTGCCAGCAGTCGGACGGGAGCCGCTATCAACACCTTC
CASSRTGAAINTF
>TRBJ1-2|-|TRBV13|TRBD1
TGTGCCAGCCGTGGACAGGGAGCTTATGGCTACACCTTC
CASRGQGAYGYTF
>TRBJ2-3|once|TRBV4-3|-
TGCGCCAGCAGCCAAGGTCGGGTCTACGGCACAGATACGCAGTATTTT
CASSQGRVYGTDTQYF
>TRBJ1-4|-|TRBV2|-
TGTGCCAGCACCCGGGAGAGGGCAACTAATGAAAAACTGTTTTTT
CASTRERATNEKLFF
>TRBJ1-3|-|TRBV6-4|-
TGTGCCAGAGACTGGAGCTCTGGAAACACCATATATTTT
CARDWSSGNTIYF